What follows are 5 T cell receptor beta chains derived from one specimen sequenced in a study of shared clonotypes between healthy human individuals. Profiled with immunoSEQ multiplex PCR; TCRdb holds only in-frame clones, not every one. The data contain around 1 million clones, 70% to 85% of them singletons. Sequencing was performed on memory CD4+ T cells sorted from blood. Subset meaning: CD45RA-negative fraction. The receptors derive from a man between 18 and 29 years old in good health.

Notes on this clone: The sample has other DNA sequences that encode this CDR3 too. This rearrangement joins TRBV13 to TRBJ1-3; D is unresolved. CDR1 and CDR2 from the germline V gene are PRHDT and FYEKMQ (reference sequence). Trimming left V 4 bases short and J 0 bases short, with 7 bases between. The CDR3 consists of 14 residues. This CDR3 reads CASSSRASGNTIYF. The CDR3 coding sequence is TGTGCCAGCAGCTCCCGGGCCTCTGGAAACACCATATATTTT.

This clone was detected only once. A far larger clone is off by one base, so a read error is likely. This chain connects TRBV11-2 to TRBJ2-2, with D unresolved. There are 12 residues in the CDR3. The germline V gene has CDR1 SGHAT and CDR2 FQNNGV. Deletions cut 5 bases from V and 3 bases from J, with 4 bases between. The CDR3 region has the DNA TGTGCCAGCAGCACCTACACCGGGGAGCTGTTTTTT. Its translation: CASSTYTGELFF. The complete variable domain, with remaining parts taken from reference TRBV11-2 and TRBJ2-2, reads EAGVAQSPRYKIIEKRQSVAFWCNPISGHATLYWYQQILGQGPKLLIQFQNNGVVDDSQLPKDRFSAERLKGVDSTLKIQPAKLEDSAVYLCASSTYTGELFFGEGSRLTVL.

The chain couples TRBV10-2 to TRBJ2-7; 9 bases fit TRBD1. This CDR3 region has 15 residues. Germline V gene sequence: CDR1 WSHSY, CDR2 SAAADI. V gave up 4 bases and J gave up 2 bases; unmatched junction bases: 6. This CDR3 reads CASSATGGSPYEQYF. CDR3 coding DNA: TGCGCCAGCAGTGCGACAGGGGGTTCCCCCTACGAGCAGTACTTC.

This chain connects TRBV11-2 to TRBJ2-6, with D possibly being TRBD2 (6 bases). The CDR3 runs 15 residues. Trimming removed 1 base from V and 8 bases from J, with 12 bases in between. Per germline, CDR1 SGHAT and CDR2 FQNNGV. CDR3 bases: TGTGCCAGCAGCTTAGTCGGAACTAGCCCCAACGTCCTGACTTTC. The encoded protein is CASSLVGTSPNVLTF. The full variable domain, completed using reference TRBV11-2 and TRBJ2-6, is EAGVAQSPRYKIIEKRQSVAFWCNPISGHATLYWYQQILGQGPKLLIQFQNNGVVDDSQLPKDRFSAERLKGVDSTLKIQPAKLEDSAVYLCASSLVGTSPNVLTFGAGSRLTVL.

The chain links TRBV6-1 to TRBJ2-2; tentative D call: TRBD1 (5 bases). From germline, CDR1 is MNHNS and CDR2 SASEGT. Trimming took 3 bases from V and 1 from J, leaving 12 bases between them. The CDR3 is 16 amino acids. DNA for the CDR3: TGTGCCAGCAGTGAGCAGACAGAGATGAACACCGGGGAGCTGTTTTTT. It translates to CASSEQTEMNTGELFF.